This TCR beta chain comes out of a study of tumor and adjacent non-tumor tissue in lung cancer. Overall study: Patients comprised 12 adenocarcinoma, a couple of squamous cell carcinoma and 1 small cell lung cancer. Patients were aged roughly 31 to 76, about 10 men and roughly five women, stage I to III.

General observations from the study: Top 100 clones took a larger repertoire share in normal lung.

This CDR3 has 14 amino acids. With 0 bases removed from V and 7 bases from J, the gap between germline ends came to 13 bases. CDR1 GTSNPN and CDR2 SVGIG come from the germline V gene (reference sequence). No cell sorting was done before RNA was extracted from the tissue. Donors were chemotherapy-naive, newly diagnosed lung cancer surgical patients in China, August–late 2014. Three rounds of nested PCR, following a modified ARM-PCR protocol, produced the TCRbeta library. TCRdb itself ran the multiplex PCR reads through MiXCR, one entry per CDR3 protein. In the table there are tens of thousands of distinct CDR3 sequences, around 70% of which are singletons. This clonotype was found a few times. Its specificity is unknown.

This sequence was found in a woman aged 70-85 years with non-small cell lung cancer. What was sequenced was lung tumor tissue. This chain connects TRBV30 to TRBJ1-5; a weak D match, TRBD1 (6 bases). The CDR3 DNA reads as TGTGCCTGGAGTGTACACTGGGGGCAGCAGCCCCAGCATTTT. It codes for CAWSVHWGQQPQHF.